The next 22 T cell receptor beta chains were all read from a single sample in a study of CD4+ T cells in melanoma. Profiling relied on immunoSEQ multiplex PCR, and the TCRdb table lists in-frame clones only, not all of them. This repertoire shows around 6,700 clones, roughly 51% found once; its top ten account for about 17%. What was sequenced was cells from a culture (not recorded whether cultured in vitro). These receptors were obtained from a human donor with melanoma.

V and J are TRBV5-1 and TRBJ2-5; D may be TRBD2 (5 bases). V dropped 5 bases and J dropped 5 bases, with 7 bases sitting between them. The CDR3 length is 11 residues. Germline CDR1 is SGHRS and CDR2 is YFSETQ. In DNA form, the CDR3 reads TGCGCCAGCAGGCCGGGGGAGACCCAGTACTTC. As protein: CASRPGETQYF.

The J gene is TRBJ2-5, the V gene TRBV4-2, with a weak D call TRBD2 (5 bases). Trimming pared 4 bases from V and 1 base from J, leaving 10 bases between. Per germline, CDR1 LGHNA and CDR2 YNFKEQ. The CDR3 consists of 14 residues. CDR3 coding DNA: TGTGCCAGCAGCCCCCGGACTTTCCAAGAGACCCAGTACTTC. Translated, it gives CASSPRTFQETQYF.

The V gene is TRBV5-4, the J gene TRBJ1-5; tentative D call: TRBD1 (5 bases). Trimming took 3 bases from V and 9 from J, leaving 22 bases between them. Germline-derived CDR1 and CDR2 are SGHNT and YYREEE (reference sequence). CDR3 length: 16 amino acids. For the CDR3, the DNA is TGTGCCAGCAGCTATTGGGACGGTCATGTCCCCATGCCCCAGCATTTT. Protein sequence: CASSYWDGHVPMPQHF.

The rearrangement joins TRBV15 to TRBJ2-2; D is unresolved. The length of the CDR3 is 14 residues. Trimming shortened V by 0 bases and J by 12 bases, and 14 bases separated the two germline ends. Germline V gene lookup returns CDR1 LNHNV and CDR2 YYDKDF (reference sequence). This chain's CDR3 is CATSRDRVGEKLFF. CDR3 nucleotides: TGTGCCACCAGCAGAGATCGGGTCGGCGAGAAGCTGTTTTTT.

A few counts support this clone. The V call is TRBV7-9, the J call TRBJ2-1, with D possibly matching TRBD2 (6 bases). V dropped 6 bases and J dropped 5 bases, with 8 bases sitting between them. Germline CDR1 and CDR2: SEHNR and FQNEAQ (reference sequence). This CDR3 is built from 12 residues. The CDR3 coding sequence is TGTGCCAGCAGGCGGGGCAACAATGAGCAGTTCTTC. Translating gives CASRRGNNEQFF.

V usage is TRBV5-1 and J usage is TRBJ1-1, with D possibly TRBD1 on 5 matching bases. V lost 0 bases and J 1 base, leaving 10 bases between the germline ends. The V gene's germline CDR1 is SGHRS and CDR2 YFSETQ. The CDR3 consists of 15 residues. CDR3 coding DNA: TGCGCCAGCAGCTTGGGGTCGGGGGGGAACACTGAAGCTTTCTTT. Its translation: CASSLGSGGNTEAFF.

The chain carries TRBV5-6 and TRBJ1-1; no reliable D call. CDR1 and CDR2 (germline): SGHDT, YYEEEE. V lost 4 bases to trimming and J lost 5 bases, with 18 bases between them. The CDR3 is 15 residues long. The DNA of the CDR3 is TGTGCCAGCAGCCCTACGCGGGCCGCGTGGACTGAAGCTTTCTTT. Translating it yields CASSPTRAAWTEAFF.

The V and J genes are TRBV29-1 and TRBJ1-3; D is undetermined. Germline CDR1 and CDR2: SQVTM and ANQGSEA. V gave up 5 bases and J gave up 6 bases, with 17 bases separating them. CDR3 length: 14 amino acids. In DNA, the CDR3 is TGCAGCGTTAAGGTGGCAGCCCTAGCAAACACCATATATTTT. This translates into CSVKVAALANTIYF.

In the case of this clone: The junction and the germline gene differ at one end; a read error may be behind it. The rearrangement links TRBV20-1 to TRBJ1-4; D may be TRBD1 (6 bases). Germline CDR1 is DFQATT and CDR2 is SNEGSKA (reference sequence). The CDR3 is made up of 11 amino acids. This chain's CDR3 is CSASDGGGREF. The DNA for the CDR3 is TGCAGTGCTAGCGATGGTGGGGGCAGGGAGTTT.

The chain has TRBV2 and TRBJ1-2; 11 bases line up with TRBD1. The length of the CDR3 is 15 residues. The germline gives CDR1 SNHLY, CDR2 FYNNEI. The V gene end was trimmed by 7 bases and the J gene end by 8 bases; junction bases not matched to a gene: 12. CDR3 residues: CASMPRGQGAYGYTF. DNA of the CDR3: TGTGCCAGCATGCCCAGAGGACAGGGGGCGTACGGCTACACCTTC.

This clone appeared a few times. The chain combines TRBV2 with TRBJ2-1, with 9 bases fitting TRBD2. CDR3 length equals 13 residues. Germline V gives CDR1 SNHLY, CDR2 FYNNEI. J gave up 10 bases and V 8 bases, and 9 bases lay outside the gene matches. CDR3 protein: CASHSGGRGEQFF. CDR3 in DNA: TGTGCCAGCCATAGCGGGGGCAGGGGCGAGCAGTTCTTC.

This chain connects TRBV5-1 to TRBJ2-2; possible D gene TRBD1, 6 bases. V shed 4 bases and J shed 3 bases, with 13 bases lying between them. CDR1 is SGHRS and CDR2 is YFSETQ in the germline V gene. CDR3 length: 15 residues. The CDR3 DNA sequence: TGCGCCAGCAGCCAGGACAGAGGAGACACCGGGGAGCTGTTTTTT. Its protein product is CASSQDRGDTGELFF.

The chain couples TRBV7-9 to TRBJ1-2; D might be TRBD1 (6 bases). Trimming cost V 1 base and J 4 bases, with 13 bases left between them. Per germline, CDR1 SEHNR and CDR2 FQNEAQ (reference sequence). The CDR3 is 15 amino acids. For the CDR3, the DNA is TGTGCCAGCAGCTTAGAACTGACAGGCCTCTATGGCTACACCTTC. Protein product: CASSLELTGLYGYTF.

The chain recombines TRBV9 with TRBJ1-6, with D uncertain. V lost 5 bases, J lost 0 bases, and 15 bases lay in between. The germline V gene has CDR1 SGDLS and CDR2 YYNGEE. The CDR3 runs 17 residues. CDR3 in amino acids: CASSNTPGSSYNSPLHF. Here the CDR3 DNA reads TGTGCCAGCAGTAATACCCCCGGGAGCTCCTATAATTCACCCCTCCACTTT.

The J gene is TRBJ1-2, the V gene TRBV19, with D possibly matching TRBD1 (6 bases). Germline CDR1 and CDR2: LNHDA and SQIVND (reference sequence). This CDR3 has 14 residues. V dropped 5 bases and J dropped 4 bases, with 14 bases sitting between them. CDR3 coding DNA: TGTGCCAGTAGTCCCGCCGGGACAACCTATGGCTACACCTTC. Translated, it gives CASSPAGTTYGYTF.

The chain recombines TRBV6-1 with TRBJ2-1; TRBD2 is a possible D gene (5 bases). Trimming left V 3 bases short and J 0 bases short, with 9 bases between. Per germline, CDR1 MNHNS and CDR2 SASEGT. The length of the CDR3 is 15 residues. CDR3 in DNA: TGTGCCAGCAGTGAGGCTGGGAGCTCCTACAATGAGCAGTTCTTC. Translated, it gives CASSEAGSSYNEQFF.

This chain uses TRBV5-1 with TRBJ1-1; D call uncertain. CDR1 and CDR2 (germline): SGHRS, YFSETQ. This CDR3 has 14 amino acids. With 4 bases removed from V and 0 bases from J, the gap between germline ends came to 10 bases. The CDR3 coding sequence is TGCGCCAGCAGCGGTGGGTCCATGAACACTGAAGCTTTCTTT. This translates into CASSGGSMNTEAFF.

This clone has more than one count but fewer than ten. The chain combines TRBV6-6 with TRBJ2-7; no firm D call. Germline V gene data show CDR1 as MNHNY and CDR2 as SVGAGI (reference sequence). This CDR3 has 12 amino acids. The ends were cut back, 6 bases at V and 3 bases at J, with 9 bases in the middle. Here the CDR3 reads CASSHANYEQYF. CDR3 sequence (DNA): TGTGCCAGCAGCCACGCCAACTACGAGCAGTACTTC.

This clone was seen only a few times. The V and J genes are TRBV6-5 and TRBJ1-3; no clear D. Trimming took off 0 bases at V and 9 bases at J, with 18 bases between the two ends. The CDR3 length is 16 residues. Germline CDR1 is MNHEY and CDR2 is SVGAGI. Written as DNA, the CDR3 is TGTGCCAGCAGTTACTCGAGACGGAGCTCGATGGGCACCATATATTTT. This gives the protein CASSYSRRSSMGTIYF.

The chain recombines TRBV5-1 with TRBJ2-1; D call uncertain. V dropped 1 base and J dropped 5 bases, with 10 bases sitting between them. The germline CDR1 and CDR2 sequences are SGHRS and YFSETQ. The CDR3 sequence is 14 residues long. In DNA form, the CDR3 reads TGCGCCAGCAGCTTGAAAGGCCGAAACAATGAGCAGTTCTTC. Amino acids: CASSLKGRNNEQFF. Combining the CDR3 with reference TRBV5-1 and TRBJ2-1 gives the whole variable domain KAGVTQTPRYLIKTRGQQVTLSCSPISGHRSVSWYQQTPGQGLQFLFEYFSETQRNKGNFPGRFSGRQFSNSRSEMNVSTLELGDSALYLCASSLKGRNNEQFFGPGTRLTVL.

In nucleotides, the CDR3 is TGTGCCTGGAGGCGGGAAGGGCCGATGATCTCTGGGGCCAACGTCCTGACTTTC. Its translation: CAWRREGPMISGANVLTF. The rearrangement joins TRBV30 to TRBJ2-6; D is perhaps TRBD2 (6 bases). CDR1 is GTSNPN, CDR2 SVGIG, per germline (reference sequence). V dropped 3 bases and J dropped 0 bases, with 18 bases sitting between them. The CDR3 loop spans 18 amino acids.

The rearrangement joins TRBV4-1 to TRBJ1-2, with 7 bases aligning to TRBD1. The V segment lost 4 bases and the J segment 8 bases; nucleotides outside the gene matches: 10. This CDR3 is 14 amino acids long. Germline loops: CDR1 MGHRA, CDR2 YSYEKL. Here the CDR3 DNA reads TGCGCCAGCAGCCGACCAGGGACAGCAAGGGGCTACACCTTC. Protein: CASSRPGTARGYTF.